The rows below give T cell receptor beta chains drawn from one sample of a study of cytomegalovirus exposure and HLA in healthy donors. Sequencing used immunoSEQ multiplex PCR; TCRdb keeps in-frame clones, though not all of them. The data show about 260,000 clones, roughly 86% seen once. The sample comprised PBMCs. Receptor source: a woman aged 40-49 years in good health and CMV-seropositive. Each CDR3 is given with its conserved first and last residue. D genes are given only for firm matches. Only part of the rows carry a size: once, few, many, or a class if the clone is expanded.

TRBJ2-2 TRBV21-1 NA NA CASTLQGRANTGELFF TGTGCCAGCACCTTACAGGGACGGGCGAACACCGGGGAGCTGTTTTTT
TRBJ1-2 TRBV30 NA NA CAWSVQGKAYGYTF TGTGCCTGGAGTGTACAGGGAAAGGCCTATGGCTACACCTTC
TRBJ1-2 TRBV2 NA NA CASGTGGGGGYTF TGTGCCAGCGGAACGGGCGGGGGAGGAGGCTACACCTTC
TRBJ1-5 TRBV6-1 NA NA CASSEVGAGNQPQHF TGTGCCAGCAGTGAAGTGGGGGCAGGCAATCAGCCCCAGCATTTT
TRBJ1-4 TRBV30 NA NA CAWSVRVTNEKLFF TGTGCCTGGAGTGTTCGGGTAACTAATGAAAAACTGTTTTTT
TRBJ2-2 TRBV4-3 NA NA CASSQDPMGAWAGELFF TGCGCCAGCAGCCAAGACCCCATGGGGGCGTGGGCCGGGGAGCTGTTTTTT
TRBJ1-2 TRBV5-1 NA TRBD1 CASSETGGNYGYTF TGCGCCAGCAGCGAGACAGGGGGAAACTATGGCTACACCTTC
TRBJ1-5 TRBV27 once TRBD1 CASTGTGRNQPQHF TGTGCCAGCACCGGGACAGGGAGGAATCAGCCCCAGCATTTT
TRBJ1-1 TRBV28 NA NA CASREGGMNTEAFF TGTGCCAGCAGAGAGGGGGGGATGAACACTGAAGCTTTCTTT
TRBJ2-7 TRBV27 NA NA CASSLAGATYEQYF TGTGCCAGCAGTTTAGCGGGGGCGACCTACGAGCAGTACTTC
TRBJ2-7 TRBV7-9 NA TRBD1 CASSRDRGLSYEQYF TGTGCCAGCAGCCGGGACAGGGGGCTCTCCTACGAGCAGTACTTC
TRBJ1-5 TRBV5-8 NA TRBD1 CASSPGQGLPQHF TGTGCCAGCAGCCCGGGACAGGGGTTGCCCCAGCATTTT
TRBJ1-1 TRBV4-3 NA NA CASSQDQGPWTEAFF TGCGCCAGCAGCCAAGATCAGGGGCCCTGGACTGAAGCTTTCTTT
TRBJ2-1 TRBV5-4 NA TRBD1 CASSYGTDNEQFF TGTGCCAGCAGCTATGGGACAGACAATGAGCAGTTCTTC
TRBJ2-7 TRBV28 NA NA CASSQPARGGTYEQYF TGTGCCAGCAGCCAACCTGCTCGGGGCGGGACGTACGAGCAGTACTTC
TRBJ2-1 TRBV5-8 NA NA CASSLAGLQGPNNPYNEQFF TGTGCCAGCAGCTTGGCCGGATTACAGGGCCCAAATAACCCCTACAATGAGCAGTTCTTC
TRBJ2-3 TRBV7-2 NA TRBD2 CASSPGTSGRVGTDTQYF TGTGCCAGCAGCCCGGGGACTAGCGGGAGGGTAGGCACAGATACGCAGTATTTT
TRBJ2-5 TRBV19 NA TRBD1 CASSIAGQVQETQYF TGTGCCAGTAGTATAGCAGGACAGGTCCAAGAGACCCAGTACTTC
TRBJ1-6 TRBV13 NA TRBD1 CASSYQGQYYNSPLHF TGTGCCAGCAGCTACCAGGGACAGTATTATAATTCACCCCTCCACTTT
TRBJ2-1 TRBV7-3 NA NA CASSPEPAEPNEQFF TGTGCCAGCAGCCCCGAACCGGCGGAGCCTAATGAGCAGTTCTTC
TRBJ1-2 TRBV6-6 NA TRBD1 CASSSQDRGNYGYTF TGTGCCAGCAGCAGTCAGGACAGGGGTAACTATGGCTACACCTTC
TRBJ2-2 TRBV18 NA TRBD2 CASSPFGTSGGYSGELFF TGTGCCAGCTCACCCTTCGGGACTAGCGGAGGTTACTCCGGGGAGCTGTTTTTT
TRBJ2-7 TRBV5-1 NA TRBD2 CASRQTSGTYEQYF TGCGCCAGTCGTCAGACTAGCGGGACCTACGAGCAGTACTTC
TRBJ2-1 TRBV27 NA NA CASSFSGRGNEQFF TGTGCCAGCAGTTTTAGCGGTAGGGGCAATGAGCAGTTCTTC
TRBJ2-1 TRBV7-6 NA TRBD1 CASNPLGGTGVRNEQFF TGTGCCAGCAACCCCCTGGGGGGGACAGGGGTAAGAAATGAGCAGTTCTTC
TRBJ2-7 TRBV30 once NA CAWIRGVEQYF TGTGCCTGGATCCGGGGAGTCGAGCAGTACTTC